These 9 T cell receptor beta chains share one sample of origin, sequenced in a study of T-cell reconstitution after alpha-beta-depleted transplantation in children. During its preparation, the TCRbeta library received unique molecular identifiers. In TCRdb, the PCR reads were re-called with MiXCR into one record per CDR3 protein. This table holds hundreds of thousands of distinct CDR3 sequences, around a tenth found once. Sequenced here: PBMCs, sampled before TCRalphabeta/CD19-depleted stem cell transplant. The receptors derive from a boy younger than two with acute myeloid leukemia, due to receive a stem cell transplant.

This clonotype was detected many times. This sequence joins TRBV20-1 and TRBJ2-4; the D gene is possibly TRBD2 (6 bases). The CDR3 is made up of 13 amino acids. V lost 4 bases and J lost 8, with 15 bases in between. Germline V gene data show CDR1 as DFQATT and CDR2 as SNEGSKA (reference sequence). CDR3 loop: CSAKWGREDIQYF. The CDR3 DNA reads TGCAGTGCTAAGTGGGGCAGGGAGGACATTCAGTACTTC.

This clonotype was seen more than once but under ten times. J is TRBJ1-1 and V is TRBV28; no reliable D call. Trimming stripped 2 bases from V and 6 bases from J, with 7 bases between. Germline CDR1 MDHEN, CDR2 SYDVKM. The CDR3 extends over 12 amino acids. For the CDR3, the DNA is TGTGCCAGCAGTTTACGGGTGGCTGAAGCTTTCTTT. As protein: CASSLRVAEAFF.

This clonotype was seen repeatedly, ten times or more. One junction end does not reproduce the germline sequence, and a read error may be involved. The chain links TRBV20-1 to TRBJ2-7, with 9 bases lining up with TRBD2. The CDR3 extends over 15 amino acids. From germline, CDR1 is DFQATT and CDR2 SNEGSKA (reference sequence). CDR3 sequence: CSAREVAGASYELYF. DNA of the CDR3: TGCAGTGCTAGAGAGGTAGCGGGAGCCTCCTACGAGCTGTACTTC.

This clonotype was observed a handful of times. The V gene is TRBV9, the J gene TRBJ1-6; D gene uncertain. The CDR3 has 14 residues. V was pared by 0 bases and J by 10 bases, with 11 bases between. Germline values: CDR1 SGDLS, CDR2 YYNGEE. CDR3 sequence: CASSVAGAGSPLHF. CDR3 DNA: TGTGCCAGCAGCGTAGCCGGTGCAGGCTCACCCCTCCACTTT.

The rearrangement links TRBV24-1 to TRBJ1-3; tentatively, D is TRBD1 (5 bases). This CDR3 has 17 amino acids. V lost 2 bases to trimming and J lost 4 bases, with 17 bases between them. Germline CDR1 reads KGHDR; CDR2 reads SFDVKD. The DNA for the CDR3 is TGTGCCACCAGTGATTCCGTCCCGGGGGTAGGCGGAAACACCATATATTTT. Amino acid sequence: CATSDSVPGVGGNTIYF.

This clonotype has ten or more counts. The chain employs TRBV28 and TRBJ1-4, with a tentative D call TRBD1 (5 bases). This CDR3 is built from 15 residues. Germline loops: CDR1 MDHEN, CDR2 SYDVKM. V was clipped by 4 bases and J by 3 bases, with 12 bases between them. The CDR3 loop is CASSSGRAPNEKLFF. CDR3 nucleotides: TGTGCCAGCAGTTCGGGACGGGCCCCTAATGAAAAACTGTTTTTT.

This clonotype was found many times. This chain joins TRBV29-1 and TRBJ2-3, with 9 nucleotides matching TRBD2. Germline trimming cut 6 bases from V and 6 bases from J; bases unmatched to any gene: 10. The germline V gene has CDR1 SQVTM and CDR2 ANQGSEA. CDR3 length: 14 residues. CDR3 residues: CSVLRRGGTDTQYF. CDR3 bases: TGCAGCGTCCTACGGCGGGGGGGGACGGATACGCAGTATTTT.

This clonotype was seen more than once but under ten times. The V and J genes are TRBV12-3 or TRBV12-4 and TRBJ2-7; D not resolved. This CDR3 is 13 amino acids long. V lost 11 bases and J 6 bases, leaving 20 bases between the germline ends. The CDR3 protein is CALFRTLWREQYF. The CDR3 region has the DNA TGTGCCCTCTTCCGGACCCTATGGCGCGAGCAGTACTTC.

At least ten counts were recorded for this clonotype. This chain joins TRBV18 and TRBJ1-1; D unresolved. The CDR3 covers 14 residues. Trimming pared 2 bases from V and 5 bases from J, leaving 12 bases between. Germline lookup yields CDR1 KGHSH and CDR2 LQKENI. CDR3 protein: CASSPVAGSTEAFF. The CDR3 DNA is TGTGCCAGCTCACCAGTAGCAGGTTCAACTGAAGCTTTCTTT.